Presented here are 13 T cell receptor beta chains from one specimen sequenced in a study of blood T cell repertoires in COVID-19. Clones were read by immunoSEQ multiplex PCR, and TCRdb kept only the in-frame ones, dropping some. The sample contains tens of thousands of clones, 90% of which appear only once. Material for sequencing was peripheral blood. Source of these receptors: a man between 45 and 60 years old with acute or convalescent COVID-19.

The chain combines TRBV7-3 with TRBJ1-1; no reliable D call. The CDR3 extends over 11 amino acids. Trimming stripped 2 bases from V and 7 bases from J, with 5 bases between. Germline-derived CDR1 and CDR2 are SGHTA and FQGTGA. In nucleotides, the CDR3 is TGTGCCAGCAGCTTAGGGAGTGAAGCTTTCTTT. Translating gives CASSLGSEAFF.

This clone was found once. The CDR3 protein is CASRIEYNSPLHF. The CDR3 DNA reads as TGTGCCAGCAGGATAGAGTATAATTCACCCCTCCACTTT. The V and J genes are TRBV7-8 and TRBJ1-6; D gene unclear. The CDR3 is made up of 13 amino acids. Between the trimmed V and J ends, which lost 6 bases and 4 bases, there was a span of 7 bases. CDR1 SGHVS and CDR2 FQNEAQ come from the germline V gene.

CDR3 coding DNA: TGTGCCAGCAGCCCTCACGGTCAAGAGACCCAGTACTTC. Protein product: CASSPHGQETQYF. The chain employs TRBV6-2 or TRBV6-3 and TRBJ2-5; no clear D gene. V lost 6 bases and J 2 bases, leaving 10 bases between the germline ends. Per germline, CDR1 MNHEY and CDR2 SVGEGT. The CDR3 extends over 13 amino acids.

The J gene is TRBJ2-1, the V gene TRBV19, with TRBD2 identical over 9 bases. Germline assignment: CDR1 LNHDA and CDR2 SQIVND (reference sequence). V was pared by 5 bases and J by 4 bases, with 30 bases of the junction left unmatched. CDR3 length equals 23 residues. This CDR3 is CASSARTVDLRLAADPFYNEQFF. The CDR3 DNA reads as TGTGCCAGTAGTGCCCGGACAGTGGACCTTAGACTAGCGGCAGACCCATTTTACAATGAGCAGTTCTTC.

This chain connects TRBV11-2 to TRBJ1-3, with TRBD1 matching over 8 bases. V trimming: 6 bases; J trimming: 2 bases; junction bases outside the gene matches: 9. Germline-derived CDR1 and CDR2 are SGHAT and FQNNGV. The CDR3 covers 16 residues. CDR3 region: CASRTGGGGAGNTIYF. CDR3 bases: TGTGCCAGCAGAACAGGGGGAGGGGGCGCTGGAAACACCATATATTTT.

This sequence joins TRBV27 and TRBJ2-5; weak D call: TRBD2 (6 bases). CDR3 size: 13 residues. Germline loops: CDR1 MNHEY, CDR2 SMNVEV (reference sequence). V was shortened by 6 bases and J by 3 bases, with 11 bases between the two germline ends. CDR3 residues: CASRHLAEETQYF. The DNA for the CDR3 is TGTGCCAGCAGACACTTAGCGGAAGAGACCCAGTACTTC.

This chain joins TRBV30 and TRBJ1-2, with D uncertain. V lost 0 bases, J lost 4 bases, and 12 bases lay in between. The CDR3 consists of 14 residues. In germline, CDR1 is GTSNPN, CDR2 SVGIG (reference sequence). The CDR3 region has the DNA TGTGCCTGGAGTGTACCCAGGTCGACCTATGGCTACACCTTC. Residues: CAWSVPRSTYGYTF. Full variable domain (rest looked up from reference TRBV30 and TRBJ1-2): SQTIHQWPATLVQPVGSPLSLECTVEGTSNPNLYWYRQAAGRGLQLLFYSVGIGQISSEVPQNLSASRPQDRQFILSSKKLLLSDSGFYLCAWSVPRSTYGYTFGSGTRLTVV.

This clone came up once. This chain uses TRBV30 with TRBJ1-1; TRBD1 agrees at 7 bases. With V trimmed by 2 bases and J by 3 bases, 6 bases remained unmatched. Germline lookup yields CDR1 GTSNPN and CDR2 SVGIG (reference sequence). The CDR3 loop spans 14 amino acids. In nucleotides, the CDR3 is TGTGCCTGGAGTAGACAGGGAGTGTACACTGAAGCTTTCTTT. This sequence encodes CAWSRQGVYTEAFF.

The V call is TRBV19, the J call TRBJ2-2; 7 nucleotides align to TRBD2. The length of the CDR3 is 16 residues. With 2 bases clipped from V and 4 bases from J, the junction kept 7 bases outside the gene matches. Germline CDR1 LNHDA, CDR2 SQIVND (reference sequence). This CDR3 reads CASSIKAGESTGELFF. The CDR3 DNA reads TGTGCCAGTAGTATAAAGGCGGGGGAAAGCACCGGGGAGCTGTTTTTT.

The rearrangement joins TRBV7-9 to TRBJ2-1; tentative D call: TRBD2 (6 bases). This CDR3 is built from 15 residues. V shed 5 bases and J shed 2 bases, with 13 bases lying between them. The germline V gene has CDR1 SEHNR and CDR2 FQNEAQ (reference sequence). The chain's CDR3 is CASSGEAGAYNEQFF. DNA for the CDR3: TGTGCCAGCAGCGGGGAAGCGGGCGCCTACAATGAGCAGTTCTTC.

The chain is built from TRBV6-5 and TRBJ1-5; 7 nucleotides align to TRBD1. The trim removed 11 bases at V and 1 base at J, leaving 11 bases unmatched. The CDR3 loop spans 15 amino acids. Germline CDR1 and CDR2: MNHEY and SVGAGI. This CDR3 is CAGGQQWGSNQPQHF. The CDR3 DNA sequence: TGTGCCGGGGGACAGCAATGGGGCAGCAATCAGCCCCAGCATTTT.

The chain joins TRBV28 to TRBJ1-2, with D possibly matching TRBD1 (5 bases). CDR1 MDHEN and CDR2 SYDVKM come from the germline V gene. CDR3 length equals 14 residues. V lost 3 bases to trimming and J lost 1 base, with 9 bases between them. The CDR3 DNA follows: TGTGCCAGCAGTTTGGGGCAGGGTAACTATGGCTACACCTTC. Residues: CASSLGQGNYGYTF.

The rearrangement uses TRBV13 and TRBJ2-1; D is perhaps TRBD1 (5 bases). Germline values: CDR1 PRHDT, CDR2 FYEKMQ (reference sequence). The CDR3 runs to 16 residues. Trimming left V 3 bases short and J 4 bases short, with 16 bases between. The CDR3 DNA reads TGTGCCAGCAGCTTGAGATCTAGGGGCTCTTACAATGAGCAGTTCTTC. It codes for CASSLRSRGSYNEQFF. Together with reference TRBV13 and TRBJ2-1, the CDR3 gives the full variable domain: AAGVIQSPRHLIKEKRETATLKCYPIPRHDTVYWYQQGPGQDPQFLISFYEKMQSDKGSIPDRFSAQQFSDYHSELNMSSLELGDSALYFCASSLRSRGSYNEQFFGPGTRLTVL.